A single sample gave rise to the 22 T cell receptor beta chains below, sequenced in a study of blood T cell repertoires in COVID-19. The method was immunoSEQ multiplex PCR; TCRdb's version includes in-frame clones alone and lacks a portion of them. In the table there are roughly 30,000 clones, roughly 89% of which are singletons. The sample comprised peripheral blood. Source of these receptors: a human donor in a cohort sampled during active COVID-19.

This clone was observed a single time. The chain recombines TRBV9 with TRBJ2-5; TRBD2 might be the D (5 bases). The CDR3 length is 15 residues. V lost 0 bases and J 5 bases, leaving 14 bases between the germline ends. CDR1 and CDR2 from the germline V gene are SGDLS and YYNGEE. CDR3 sequence: CASSVGGLRVETQYF. The CDR3, as DNA: TGTGCCAGCAGCGTAGGTGGACTTCGGGTGGAGACCCAGTACTTC.

This clone has more than one count but fewer than ten. The V gene is TRBV11-3, the J gene TRBJ2-1, with D perhaps matching TRBD1 (6 bases). This CDR3 is built from 16 residues. The V end lost 3 bases, the J end lost 10 bases, and 22 bases lay between the germline ends. Germline V CDR1 and CDR2: SGHNT, YENEEA. Written as DNA, the CDR3 is TGTGCCAGCAGCTTCGCCCCATCGACAGGTGCAGGCGAGCAGTTCTTC. It specifies CASSFAPSTGAGEQFF. The whole variable domain, filled in from reference TRBV11-3 and TRBJ2-1, reads EAGVVQSPRYKIIEKKQPVAFWCNPISGHNTLYWYLQNLGQGPELLIRYENEEAVDDSQLPKDRFSAERLKGVDSTLKIQPAELGDSAVYLCASSFAPSTGAGEQFFGPGTRLTVL.

This clone was seen only once. V and J are TRBV7-3 and TRBJ2-3, with 10 nucleotides matching TRBD2. From germline, CDR1 is SGHTA and CDR2 FQGTGA. Trimming removed 2 bases from V and 5 bases from J; junction bases left unmatched: 7. The CDR3 has 16 amino acids. The CDR3 DNA follows: TGTGCCAGCAGCTTAGGGCTAGCGGGAGTTGGAGATACGCAGTATTTT. It codes for CASSLGLAGVGDTQYF.

The genes are TRBV28 and TRBJ1-1; D not certain. Deletions cut 5 bases from V and 0 bases from J, with 10 bases between. The CDR3 has 14 amino acids. Germline V gene data show CDR1 as MDHEN and CDR2 as SYDVKM. This CDR3 is CASSPTQMNTEAFF. The CDR3 region has the DNA TGTGCCAGCAGTCCGACACAAATGAACACTGAAGCTTTCTTT. The full variable domain, in which reference TRBV28 and TRBJ1-1 provide the parts outside the CDR3, is DVKVTQSSRYLVKRTGEKVFLECVQDMDHENMFWYRQDPGLGLRLIYFSYDVKMKEKGDIPEGYSVSREKKERFSLILESASTNQTSMYLCASSPTQMNTEAFFGQGTRLTVV.

The genes are TRBV28 and TRBJ2-7; 9 positions match TRBD2. The CDR3 runs to 16 residues. Germline CDR1 and CDR2: MDHEN and SYDVKM. J gave up 0 bases and V 6 bases, and 9 bases lay outside the gene matches. CDR3 nucleotides: TGTGCCAGCAGCCCCCTCTTTAGCGGGGGCTCCTACGAGCAGTACTTC. Its translation: CASSPLFSGGSYEQYF.

The chain has TRBV7-9 and TRBJ2-4, with D tentatively TRBD2 (5 bases). The germline V and J ends were trimmed by 5 bases and 0 bases, with 11 bases remaining between them. The CDR3 is made up of 15 amino acids. Germline V lookup: CDR1 SEHNR, CDR2 FQNEAQ (reference sequence). CDR3 region: CASSPPREAKNIQYF. In DNA, the CDR3 is TGTGCCAGCAGCCCCCCCCGGGAAGCCAAAAACATTCAGTACTTC.

The chain couples TRBV5-4 to TRBJ2-3, with TRBD1 matching over 7 bases. Germline CDR1 SGHNT, CDR2 YYREEE (reference sequence). After removal of 4 bases from V and 2 bases from J, the junction contained 10 bases not matched to a gene. The CDR3 totals 16 residues. The CDR3: CASSTPVQGTTDTQYF. As DNA, the CDR3 is TGTGCCAGCAGCACCCCCGTACAGGGGACCACAGATACGCAGTATTTT.

This clone was seen just once. CDR3 region: CASSLGGGSSYEQYF. The CDR3 DNA sequence: TGTGCCAGCAGCTTAGGGGGCGGGTCCTCCTACGAGCAGTACTTC. The chain recombines TRBV7-3 with TRBJ2-7; possible D gene TRBD1, 6 bases. Germline V gene sequence: CDR1 SGHTA, CDR2 FQGTGA. The V end was cut by 2 bases, the J end by 0 bases, with 11 bases between. CDR3 length: 15 residues.

This clone was counted only a few times. J is TRBJ1-6 and V is TRBV27, with D unclear. This CDR3 region has 16 residues. V was trimmed by 6 bases and J by 9 bases, leaving 21 bases between them. From germline, CDR1 is MNHEY and CDR2 SMNVEV (reference sequence). CDR3 coding DNA: TGTGCCAGCAGCCCTGGAAGCCACACGGGTACTTCACCCCTCCACTTT. Translated, it gives CASSPGSHTGTSPLHF.

The J gene is TRBJ2-7, the V gene TRBV19, with 10 bases identical to TRBD2. Germline V gives CDR1 LNHDA, CDR2 SQIVND (reference sequence). This CDR3 has 15 amino acids. Germline trimming cut 5 bases from V and 2 bases from J; bases unmatched to any gene: 6. The CDR3 DNA reads TGTGCCAGTAGTCTTCTAGCGGGAGCCCCCTACGAGCAGTACTTC. It specifies CASSLLAGAPYEQYF.

V and J are TRBV27 and TRBJ2-6; possible D gene TRBD2, 6 bases. CDR3 length: 17 amino acids. Germline CDR1 MNHEY, CDR2 SMNVEV (reference sequence). Trimming removed 2 bases at V and 2 bases at J, with 13 bases between. CDR3 amino acids: CASSLAGPTTGANVLTF. CDR3 DNA sequence: TGTGCCAGCAGTTTAGCGGGACCGACTACTGGGGCCAACGTCCTGACTTTC.

V and J are TRBV28 and TRBJ1-5, with unresolved D. The V and J ends lost 8 bases and 1 base respectively, with 12 bases between them. Germline CDR1 and CDR2: MDHEN and SYDVKM. The CDR3 sequence is 14 residues long. The CDR3 DNA follows: TGTGCCAGCCGTCGGACTCTGAGCAATCAGCCCCAGCATTTT. Translating gives CASRRTLSNQPQHF.

This sequence joins TRBV11-2 and TRBJ1-2, with D tentatively TRBD1 (6 bases). This CDR3 has 14 amino acids. The ends were cut back, 1 base at V and 7 bases at J, with 13 bases in the middle. The germline CDR1 and CDR2 sequences are SGHAT and FQNNGV. The CDR3 is CASSLGGGVAGYTF. CDR3 nucleotides: TGTGCCAGCAGCTTAGGAGGGGGGGTAGCTGGCTACACCTTC. Full variable domain (outside the CDR3, taken from reference TRBV11-2 and TRBJ1-2): EAGVAQSPRYKIIEKRQSVAFWCNPISGHATLYWYQQILGQGPKLLIQFQNNGVVDDSQLPKDRFSAERLKGVDSTLKIQPAKLEDSAVYLCASSLGGGVAGYTFGSGTRLTVV.

The chain uses TRBV12-5 and TRBJ1-6; 9 positions agree with TRBD1. The CDR3 is 17 amino acids. V lost 3 bases to trimming and J lost 4 bases; unmatched junction nucleotides: 7. Germline CDR1 is LGHNT and CDR2 is FRNRAP. CDR3 residues: CASGFGTGLNYNSPLHF. The CDR3 nucleotides read TGTGCTAGTGGTTTCGGGACAGGGCTTAATTATAATTCACCCCTCCACTTT.

The CDR3 coding sequence is TGCGCCAGCACCCAGACAGGGGGAGAGGATGGCTACACCTTC. This sequence encodes CASTQTGGEDGYTF. This chain links TRBV5-1 with TRBJ1-2; TRBD1 aligns across 9 bases. The length of the CDR3 is 14 residues. CDR1 is SGHRS, CDR2 YFSETQ, per germline. V trimming: 6 bases; J trimming: 6 bases; junction bases outside the gene matches: 9.

This clone was detected only once. The chain links TRBV5-1 to TRBJ1-2; D unresolved. The V gene's germline CDR1 is SGHRS and CDR2 YFSETQ. The germline V and J ends were trimmed by 3 bases and 2 bases, with 11 bases remaining between them. This CDR3 has 14 residues. CDR3 sequence: CASSSTTLNYGYTF. DNA of the CDR3: TGCGCCAGCAGCTCCACGACATTGAACTATGGCTACACCTTC.

This chain connects TRBV27 to TRBJ1-1; TRBD1 agrees at 9 bases. CDR3 length: 15 amino acids. Per the germline V gene, CDR1 is MNHEY and CDR2 is SMNVEV (reference sequence). The J segment lost 2 bases and the V segment lost 5 bases, leaving 6 bases of the junction unmatched. The CDR3 is CASSANRGHNTEAFF. The CDR3 DNA is TGTGCCAGCAGTGCTAACAGGGGGCATAACACTGAAGCTTTCTTT.

The chain couples TRBV24-1 to TRBJ2-2; no clear D. The V gene's germline CDR1 is KGHDR and CDR2 SFDVKD. The CDR3 runs 16 residues. V gave up 4 bases and J gave up 0 bases, with 11 bases separating them. CDR3 DNA sequence: TGTGCCACCAGTGAAAGCGAGGCCCCGAACACCGGGGAGCTGTTTTTT. The encoded protein is CATSESEAPNTGELFF.

This rearrangement joins TRBV6-5 to TRBJ2-5; possibly TRBD1 for D (6 bases). V lost 9 bases, J lost 7 bases, and 12 bases lay in between. The CDR3 runs to 11 residues. CDR1 is MNHEY, CDR2 SVGAGI, per germline. The CDR3 nucleotides are TGTGCCAGTAAATTACAGGGGACCCAGTACTTC. Protein sequence: CASKLQGTQYF.

This rearrangement joins TRBV6-6 to TRBJ2-7, with 15 bases fitting TRBD2. CDR1 MNHNY and CDR2 SVGAGI come from the germline V gene (reference sequence). CDR3 size: 15 residues. V was clipped by 6 bases and J by 6 bases; unmatched bases: 6. The CDR3 reads CASSRRTSGGAEQYF. CDR3 bases: TGTGCCAGCAGCCGTAGGACTAGCGGGGGGGCCGAGCAGTACTTC.

This clone has a handful of counts. V is TRBV7-3 and J is TRBJ1-3, with TRBD1 as a possible D gene (5 bases). Trimming cost V 2 bases and J 4 bases, with 9 bases left between them. CDR1 SGHTA and CDR2 FQGTGA come from the germline V gene. This CDR3 contains 14 residues. The chain's CDR3 is CASSLGGAGNTIYF. The CDR3 coding sequence is TGTGCCAGCAGCTTAGGTGGGGCCGGAAACACCATATATTTT.

This rearrangement joins TRBV5-4 to TRBJ1-1, with 8 nucleotides matching TRBD1. This CDR3 comprises 15 residues. Germline CDR1 reads SGHNT; CDR2 reads YYREEE (reference sequence). With 4 bases clipped from V and 2 bases from J, the junction kept 7 bases outside the gene matches. The CDR3 DNA is TGTGCCAGCAGCATCGGACAGGGCAAAAACACTGAAGCTTTCTTT. It yields the protein CASSIGQGKNTEAFF. Together with reference TRBV5-4 and TRBJ1-1, the CDR3 gives the full variable domain: ETGVTQSPTHLIKTRGQQVTLRCSSQSGHNTVSWYQQALGQGPQFIFQYYREEENGRGNFPPRFSGLQFPNYSSELNVNALELDDSALYLCASSIGQGKNTEAFFGQGTRLTVV.